The clone carrying this TCR beta chain has at least ten counts. The antigen is undetermined. This CDR3 has 12 amino acids. Germline V lookup: CDR1 SGDLS, CDR2 YYNGEE. Deletions cut 4 bases from V and 7 bases from J, with 11 bases between. This sample is drawn from a study of neurological immune-mediated disorders. 5'RACE generated cDNA with 10-nucleotide random UMIs. TCRdb analysed the 5' RACE reads with MiXCR anew, one entry per CDR3 protein. The sample consists of under 70,000 distinct CDR3 sequences, roughly 3.5% of them appearing once. Points from the study as a whole: When repertoires were grouped phylogenetically, those of 18 of 34 multiple sclerosis patients fell into one related-CDR3 cluster, a possible signature.

The specimen sequenced was PBMCs. The sequence came from an older woman with multiple sclerosis. The chain links TRBV9 to TRBJ1-1; D may be TRBD1 (6 bases). CDR3 bases: TGTGCCAGCAGCCCGGACAGACGTGAAGCTTTCTTT. Residues: CASSPDRREAFF.